A selection of T cell receptor beta chains follows, all from one sample in a study of technical replicates of blood from a few donors. Libraries were prepared by immunoSEQ multiplex PCR; TCRdb keeps only in-frame clonotypes and omits some of them. The sample consists of roughly 73,000 clones, roughly 93% of them appearing once. The specimen was T cells isolated from PBMCs. All receptors derive from a human donor in good health. The CDR3 runs from the conserved cysteine through the conserved F or W. D genes are given only for firm matches. Expanded clones get a size class; other rows say once, few or many, or leave the size out.

v_call	j_call	d_call	clone_size	cdr3_nt	cdr3_aa
TRBV5-1	TRBJ1-2	NA	NA	TGCGCCAGCAGCTTGGCACGTGGGCGCCTGCTTGACTATGGCTACACCTTC	CASSLARGRLLDYGYTF
TRBV5-4	TRBJ2-1	TRBD1	NA	TGTGCCAGCAGCTTGGTCTCATGGGACAGCCCATACAATGAGCAGTTCTTC	CASSLVSWDSPYNEQFF
TRBV10-3	TRBJ2-5	NA	NA	TGTGCCATCAGTGAGTCCACACCAATAGCGACCCAGTACTTC	CAISESTPIATQYF
TRBV7-9	TRBJ2-3	TRBD2	NA	TGTGCCAGCAGCTTAGCGATAGCGGGGGGAAGCACAGATACGCAGTATTTT	CASSLAIAGGSTDTQYF
TRBV6-5	TRBJ2-2	TRBD1	NA	TGTGCCAGCAGAACCGGGACAGGGGTCGGGGAGCTGTTTTTT	CASRTGTGVGELFF
TRBV2	TRBJ2-5	TRBD2	NA	TGTGCCAGCAGGCGACTAGCGGATAAAGAGACCCAGTACTTC	CASRRLADKETQYF
TRBV28	TRBJ2-5	TRBD2	NA	TGTGCCAGCAGTCAAGGACTAGTCGCGGAGACCCAGTACTTC	CASSQGLVAETQYF
TRBV5-5	TRBJ2-2	NA	NA	TGTGCCAGCAGAAGACAGGTGAACACCGGGGAGCTGTTTTTT	CASRRQVNTGELFF
TRBV18	TRBJ2-7	TRBD1	NA	TGTGCCAGCTCACTAACCGGGACAGCGTACGAGCAGTACTTC	CASSLTGTAYEQYF
TRBV5-1	TRBJ2-1	TRBD2	NA	TGCGCCAGCAACCTCGGACTAGCGGGAACCAATGAGCAGTTCTTC	CASNLGLAGTNEQFF
TRBV4-1	TRBJ2-2	TRBD2	NA	TGCGCCAGCAGCCATCTAGGGTGGACTAGCGGGAGCAACACCGGGGAGCTGTTTTTT	CASSHLGWTSGSNTGELFF
TRBV6-5	TRBJ1-2	TRBD1	NA	TGTGCCAGCAGTTCTCGGACAGGGGGCTATGGCTACACCTTC	CASSSRTGGYGYTF
TRBV2	TRBJ1-2	NA	NA	TGTGCCAGCAGTCAAGGACCGCCAGGGGCTAACTATGGCTACACCTTC	CASSQGPPGANYGYTF
TRBV5-1	TRBJ2-5	TRBD1	NA	TGCGCCAGCAAAGGAGGAACAGGGGCCGTACCTCAAGAGACCCAGTACTTC	CASKGGTGAVPQETQYF
TRBV18	TRBJ2-1	TRBD1	NA	TGTGCCAGCTCACAAGGACAGGGGGCCGACAATGAGCAGTTCTTC	CASSQGQGADNEQFF
TRBV11-2	TRBJ1-1	TRBD1	NA	TGTGCCAGCAGCTGGGGGGGACTCCGGGACAGGGTCACTGAAGCTTTCTTT	CASSWGGLRDRVTEAFF
TRBV27	TRBJ2-7	TRBD2	NA	TGTGCCAGCAGTTCCTACTATCTTGGACTAGCGGGAGTCCGTGAGCAGTACTTC	CASSSYYLGLAGVREQYF
TRBV19	TRBJ1-2	NA	NA	TGTGCCAGTACCCCTAGGGGGGGCTCCTATGGCTACACCTTC	CASTPRGGSYGYTF
TRBV11-2	TRBJ1-1	TRBD1	NA	TGTGCCAGCAGGTCCCCCCCAGGACAGGGGAATGGGAACACTGAAGCTTTCTTT	CASRSPPGQGNGNTEAFF
TRBV6-5	TRBJ2-7	NA	NA	TGTGCCAGCAGTTACGGCAGTACCTACGAGCAGTACTTC	CASSYGSTYEQYF
TRBV7-6	TRBJ2-7	TRBD1	once	TGTGCCAGCAGCCCGGGGACAGGGTCCTACGAGCAGTACTTC	CASSPGTGSYEQYF
TRBV27	TRBJ2-7	TRBD2	NA	TGTGCCAGCAGTTTAGTCGGCGGGAGGGCCAGGGAGCAGTACTTC	CASSLVGGRAREQYF
TRBV4-1	TRBJ2-7	NA	NA	TGCGCCAGCAGCCCCTCCACCGCGAACGAGCAGTACTTC	CASSPSTANEQYF
TRBV29-1	TRBJ1-1	NA	few	TGCAGCGTAAAGATGGCCACTGAAGCTTTCTTT	CSVKMATEAFF
TRBV10-2	TRBJ1-2	NA	NA	TGCGCCAGCGGGGCACAGCCGATCTATGGCTACACCTTC	CASGAQPIYGYTF
TRBV4-1	TRBJ1-5	NA	NA	TGCGCCAGCAGCCAAGTCCTGCGACAGAGCAATCAGCCCCAGCATTTT	CASSQVLRQSNQPQHF
TRBV25-1	TRBJ1-1	NA	NA	TGTGCCAGCAGTGACAGGGAGGGAGGCTTGAACACTGAAGCTTTCTTT	CASSDREGGLNTEAFF
TRBV28	TRBJ2-1	NA	NA	TGTGCCAGCAAATATCCCTGGGCCAGGACAAGTGAGCAGTTCTTC	CASKYPWARTSEQFF
TRBV11-3	TRBJ2-1	TRBD2	NA	TGTGCCAGCAGCTTGTTCCCTAGCGGGGGGAATGAGCAGTTCTTC	CASSLFPSGGNEQFF
TRBV4-2	TRBJ2-1	TRBD1	NA	TGTGCCAGCAGCCAGGACAGGGGGACCTACAATGAGCAGTTCTTC	CASSQDRGTYNEQFF
TRBV25-1	TRBJ2-1	TRBD2	NA	TGTGCCAGCAAAAGGACTAGCGGGATCCCAAGTAATGAGCAGTTCTTC	CASKRTSGIPSNEQFF
TRBV5-4	TRBJ2-7	TRBD2	NA	TGTGCCAGCAGCCATGGGACTAGCGACTCCTACGAGCAGTACTTC	CASSHGTSDSYEQYF
TRBV18	TRBJ1-1	TRBD1	NA	TGTGCCAGCTCACTAAAATTACCAGGGACAGGGATCATGAACACTGAAGCTTTCTTT	CASSLKLPGTGIMNTEAFF
TRBV10-3	TRBJ1-5	TRBD1	NA	TGTGCCATCAGTGAGTCGGGACAGGGTTTTCAGCCCCAGCATTTT	CAISESGQGFQPQHF
TRBV6-6	TRBJ2-3	NA	NA	TGTGCCAGCAGTTACTCTGAGCATACGTTCACAGATACGCAGTATTTT	CASSYSEHTFTDTQYF
TRBV5-1	TRBJ1-5	NA	NA	TGCGCCAGCAGCTTGGGGACTGGGGTTAATCAGCCCCAGCATTTT	CASSLGTGVNQPQHF
TRBV29-1	TRBJ1-1	TRBD1	few	TGCAGCGTGATACAGGGGATGGACACTGAAGCTTTCTTT	CSVIQGMDTEAFF
TRBV19	TRBJ1-1	TRBD1	NA	TGTGCCAGTAGTATAACAGGGGAGGCTGAAGCTTTCTTT	CASSITGEAEAFF
TRBV4-1	TRBJ2-5	TRBD2	NA	TGCGCCAGCAGCCAAGGGGCTAGCGGACAAGAGACCCAGTACTTC	CASSQGASGQETQYF
TRBV13	TRBJ2-7	TRBD1	NA	TGTGCCAGCAGCGAAAAACAGGGGGCCGTCTACGAGCAGTACTTC	CASSEKQGAVYEQYF
TRBV7-9	TRBJ1-2	TRBD1	NA	TGTGCCAGCAGCGAGGGACAGTCCCCACGCTATGGCTACACCTTC	CASSEGQSPRYGYTF
TRBV5-1	TRBJ2-6	TRBD1	NA	TGCGCCAGCAGCTCGGGACAGGGGCTAAGCTCTGGGGCCAACGTCCTGACTTTC	CASSSGQGLSSGANVLTF
TRBV2	TRBJ2-1	TRBD1	NA	TGTGCCAGCAGTGAAACAGGGGAACACAATGAGCAGTTCTTC	CASSETGEHNEQFF
TRBV18	TRBJ1-3	NA	NA	TGTGCCAGCTCATCCGACAGCTCCGGAAACACCATATATTTT	CASSSDSSGNTIYF
TRBV6-5	TRBJ2-6	TRBD1	NA	TGTGCCAGCAGCGCCGGGACAGGGTCGGCCAACGTCCTGACTTTC	CASSAGTGSANVLTF